This T cell receptor beta chain was captured by sequencing in a study of blood T cell repertoires in COVID-19. Study context: Both acute and convalescent COVID-19 samples were obtained from the United States, Italy and Spain. Sources were T cells, B-cell-depleted T cells, or PBMCs; the material itself was cDNA or gDNA.

CDR1 SGHNT and CDR2 YENEEA come from the germline V gene. This CDR3 spans 17 amino acids. Trimming took 5 bases from V and 0 from J; bases not matched to a gene: 11. Per the original data handling: From reference gene primer amplification, estimates of nucleated cell counts were derived. The assay was immunoSEQ multiplex PCR, and TCRdb's table has in-frame clones only and misses some. V and J calls and clone size are those listed in that table; D and trimming were worked out from the DNA. The table shows 30,000 to 40,000 clones, with around 90% occurring only once. This clone has more than one count but fewer than ten.

Sequenced material: peripheral blood. The chain is built from TRBV11-3 and TRBJ1-1; 8 nucleotides align to TRBD1. The sequence came from a man in his sixties with acute or convalescent COVID-19. The CDR3 DNA reads as TGTGCCAGCAGCGCCCGTATACAGGGGGAGTTGAACACTGAAGCTTTCTTT. This translates into CASSARIQGELNTEAFF.